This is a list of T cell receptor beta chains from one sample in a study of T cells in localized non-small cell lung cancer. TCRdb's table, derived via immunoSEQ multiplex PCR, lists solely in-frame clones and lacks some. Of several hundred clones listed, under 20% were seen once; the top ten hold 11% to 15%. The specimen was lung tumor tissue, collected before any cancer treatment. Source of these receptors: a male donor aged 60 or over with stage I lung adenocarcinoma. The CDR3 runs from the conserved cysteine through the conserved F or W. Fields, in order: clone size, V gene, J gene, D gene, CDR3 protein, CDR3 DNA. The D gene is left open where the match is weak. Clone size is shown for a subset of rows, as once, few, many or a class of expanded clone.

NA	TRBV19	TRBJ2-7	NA	CASRNAYEQYF	TGTGCCAGTAGGAATGCCTACGAGCAGTACTTC
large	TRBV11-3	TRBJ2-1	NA	CASSPPRAGRVPEQFF	TGTGCCAGCAGCCCACCCCGGGCGGGACGAGTTCCTGAGCAGTTCTTC
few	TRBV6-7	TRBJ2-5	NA	CASSGTTLMTQYF	TGTGCCAGCAGTGGAACTACGCTGATGACCCAGTACTTC
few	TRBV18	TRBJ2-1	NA	CASSPKGNIGDEQFF	TGTGCCAGCTCACCAAAAGGGAATATAGGGGATGAGCAGTTCTTC
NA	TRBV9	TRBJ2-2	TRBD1	CASSVDRGHTTGELFF	TGTGCCAGCAGCGTAGACAGGGGGCATACCACCGGGGAGCTGTTTTTT
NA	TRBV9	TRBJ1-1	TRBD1	CASSGGQLNTEAFF	TGTGCCAGCAGCGGGGGACAGTTAAACACTGAAGCTTTCTTT
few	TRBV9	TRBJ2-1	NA	CASSPTGYNEQFF	TGTGCCAGCAGTCCCACGGGGTACAATGAGCAGTTCTTC
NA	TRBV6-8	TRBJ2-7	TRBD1	CASSSGTGRNYEQYF	TGTGCCAGCAGTTCCGGGACAGGGAGGAACTACGAGCAGTACTTC
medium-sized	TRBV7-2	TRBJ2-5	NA	CASSEDSLGTQYF	TGTGCCAGCAGCGAGGACAGTTTGGGGACCCAGTACTTC
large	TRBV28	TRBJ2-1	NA	CASTAQGYNEQFF	TGTGCCAGCACAGCACAGGGCTACAATGAGCAGTTCTTC
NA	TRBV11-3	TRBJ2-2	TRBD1	CASSSTGTGKAGELFF	TGTGCCAGCAGCTCTACCGGGACAGGGAAGGCCGGGGAGCTGTTTTTT
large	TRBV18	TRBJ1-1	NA	CASSPGLNTEAFF	TGTGCCAGCTCACCAGGGTTGAACACTGAAGCTTTCTTT
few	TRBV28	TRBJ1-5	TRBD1	CASSFSGQGNQPQHF	TGTGCCAGCAGTTTCTCTGGACAGGGAAATCAGCCCCAGCATTTT
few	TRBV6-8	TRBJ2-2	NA	CASSPTVVGELFF	TGTGCCAGCAGTCCGACCGTTGTCGGGGAGCTGTTTTTT